This T cell receptor beta chain was sequenced in a study of glioma-infiltrating T cells after dendritic cell vaccination (dated by TCRdb to the mid-2010s). In the study overall: Of the roughly 15 glioblastoma patients in the cohort, all drawn from Phase I and II dendritic cell vaccination trials, 9 were newly diagnosed and 6 had recurrent disease. Between 2003 and 2012, patients were given autologous tumor lysate-pulsed dendritic cell vaccination. The vaccine consisted of monocyte-derived dendritic cells cultured seven days with IL-4 and GM-CSF, then pulsed overnight with autologous tumor lysate. Three intradermal dendritic cell vaccine injections were administered to patients at biweekly intervals in the arm below the axilla. In glioblastoma patients vaccinated with dendritic cells, deep sequencing of TCR beta CDR3 regions served to measure the amount of tumor-infiltrating lymphocytes and to compare repertoires between tumor and blood. TCR sequencing metrics, including TIL content and tumor-blood repertoire overlap, were correlated with survival after dendritic cell vaccination.

As to this clone: It lacks a known antigen. Base qualities are not recorded, but no much larger clone differs from it by a single base.

TCRB CDR3 regions were amplified from 1.5 to 2.5 ug genomic DNA, or all available DNA if less, using the immunoSEQ assay. The multiplex PCR relied on 60 forward primers for TCR V beta segments and 13 reverse primers for J beta segments. To estimate reads per starting template, synthetic control templates were spiked into each sample at limiting dilution. Reads of 87 bp were generated by sequencing on the Illumina HiSeq System. Per the original workflow: PCR and sequencing errors were removed by merging closely related sequences with a nearest neighbor algorithm. TCR overlap was defined as the percentage of unique tumor TCR beta sequences that were also found in the peripheral blood of the same patient. Sourced from immuneACCESS, this table was stored by TCRdb with only in-frame sequences that have V and J called. A share of the clones is absent; for the studies checked, an unresolved V gene accounts for under half, and the remainder has no known explanation. D and trimming were read from the DNA, whereas the V and J calls and clone size are those reported in that table. This sample comprises 93,000 or so clones, 81% of them detected only once. The biggest ten clones account for 10% to 15% of the sample.

Patients were selected for having adequate residual fresh-frozen tumor tissue and more than two years of available survival data. Molecular status otherwise varied across the glioblastoma patients, but none of them carried an isocitrate dehydrogenase mutation. PBMC were collected before vaccination, two weeks after the third vaccination, and at tumor progression if progression occurred. The Qiagen DNeasy Blood extraction Kit was used for extraction of genomic DNA. What the authors observed across the whole study: The cohort was small and heterogeneous, with few patients having full blood and tumor sets and even fewer initial-recurrent tumor pairs. Longer time to progression and overall survival after dendritic cell vaccination were predicted by higher estimated pretreatment TIL content. No direct relationship between TCR clonality and survival was found, suggesting a diverse polyclonal response may matter. The three-group TCR overlap response model was characterized as speculative, and prospective validation of the model was stated to be required.

The CDR3 goes from the cysteine to the phenylalanine over 15 residues. Kept here is only the CDR3 DNA, which spans 45 bases and is read in frame from base 1. CDR1 and CDR2 are read off the germline V gene as SGHRS and YFSETQ. V gives up 1 base and J gives up 0 bases, and the segment between their germline ends measures 10 bases. The source is a human donor with glioblastoma. The rearranged chain carries TRBV5-1 and TRBJ1-1, with the identity of the D gene unclear. The sequences come from blood, collected before dendritic cell vaccination. The bases are TGCGCCAGCAGCTTGTTGCCAGATCTGAACACTGAAGCTTTCTTT. It translates to CASSLLPDLNTEAFF.